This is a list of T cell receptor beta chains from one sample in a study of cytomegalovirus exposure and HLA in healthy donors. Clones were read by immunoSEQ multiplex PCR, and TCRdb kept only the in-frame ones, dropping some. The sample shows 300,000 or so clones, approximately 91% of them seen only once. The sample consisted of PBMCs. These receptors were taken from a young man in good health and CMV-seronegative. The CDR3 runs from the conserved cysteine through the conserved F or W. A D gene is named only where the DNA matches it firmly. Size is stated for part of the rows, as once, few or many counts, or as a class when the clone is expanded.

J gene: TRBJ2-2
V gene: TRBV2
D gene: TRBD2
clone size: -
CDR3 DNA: TGTGCCAGGGGGACTAGCGGGGGTGCGAACACCGGGGAGCTGTTTTTT
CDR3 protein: CARGTSGGANTGELFF

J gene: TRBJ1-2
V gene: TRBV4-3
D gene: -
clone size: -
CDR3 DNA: TGCGCCAGCAGCCAAGAGCCAGGGAGGCCCAGTGGCTACACCTTC
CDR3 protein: CASSQEPGRPSGYTF

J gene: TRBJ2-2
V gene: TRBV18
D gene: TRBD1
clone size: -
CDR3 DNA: TGTGCCAGCTCCCATCCCGGACAGGGGGCATTTGGCGGGGAGCTGTTTTTT
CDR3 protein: CASSHPGQGAFGGELFF

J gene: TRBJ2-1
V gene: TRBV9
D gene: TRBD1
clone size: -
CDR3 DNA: TGTGCCAGCAGCATGGGACAGGGAAACTACAATGAGCAGTTCTTC
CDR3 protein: CASSMGQGNYNEQFF

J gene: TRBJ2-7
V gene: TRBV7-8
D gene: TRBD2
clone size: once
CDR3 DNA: TGTGCCAGCAGCTCCGGGGCTAGCGGGGCCTACGAGCAGTACTTC
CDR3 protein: CASSSGASGAYEQYF

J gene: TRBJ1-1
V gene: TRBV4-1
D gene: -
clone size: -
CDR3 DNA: TGCGCCAGCAGCGAGACATTGAACACTGAAGCTTTCTTT
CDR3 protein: CASSETLNTEAFF

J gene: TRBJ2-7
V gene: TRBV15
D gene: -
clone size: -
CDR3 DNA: TGTGCCACCAGCCCCTCCCCGGACACCTACGAGCAGTACTTC
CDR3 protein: CATSPSPDTYEQYF

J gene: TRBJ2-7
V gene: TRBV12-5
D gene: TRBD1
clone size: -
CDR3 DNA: TGTGCTAGCGGCCGGGACAGGGATACCTACGAGCAGTACTTC
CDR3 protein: CASGRDRDTYEQYF

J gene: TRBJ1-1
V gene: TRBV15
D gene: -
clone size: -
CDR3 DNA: TGTGCCACCAGCAGAGGAAGAGGGAACACTGAAGCTTTCTTT
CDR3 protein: CATSRGRGNTEAFF

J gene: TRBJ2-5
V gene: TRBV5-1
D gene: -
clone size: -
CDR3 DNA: TGCGCCAGCAGCTGGGGGGGCGTAGACCAAGAGACCCAGTACTTC
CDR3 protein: CASSWGGVDQETQYF

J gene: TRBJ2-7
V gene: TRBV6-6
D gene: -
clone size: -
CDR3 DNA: TGTGCCAGCAGACAGCTTACCTACGAGCAGTACTTC
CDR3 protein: CASRQLTYEQYF

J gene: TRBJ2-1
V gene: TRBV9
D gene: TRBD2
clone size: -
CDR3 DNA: TGTGCCAGCAGCGAGGCTAGCGGGGGGGCCAATGAGCAGTTCTTC
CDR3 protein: CASSEASGGANEQFF

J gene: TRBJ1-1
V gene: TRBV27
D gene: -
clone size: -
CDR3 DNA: TGTGCCAGCTCATACATGATGAACACTGAAGCTTTCTTT
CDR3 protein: CASSYMMNTEAFF

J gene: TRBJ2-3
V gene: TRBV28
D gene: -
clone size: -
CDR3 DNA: TGTGCCAGCAGTCACGAGGGTTTGGGAACAGATACGCAGTATTTT
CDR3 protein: CASSHEGLGTDTQYF

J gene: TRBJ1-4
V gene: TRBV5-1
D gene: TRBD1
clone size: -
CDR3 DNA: TGCGCCAGCAGCCAACCGGGACAGTTAAATGAAAAACTGTTTTTT
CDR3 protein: CASSQPGQLNEKLFF

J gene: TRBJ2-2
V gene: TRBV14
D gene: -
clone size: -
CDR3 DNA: TGTGCCAGCAGCCAAGTGTCAGGGTTGAACACCGGGGAGCTGTTTTTT
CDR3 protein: CASSQVSGLNTGELFF

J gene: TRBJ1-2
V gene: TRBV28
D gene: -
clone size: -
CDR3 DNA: TGTGCCAGCAGTTTCCCTGACAGAGCATATGGCTACACCTTC
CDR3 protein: CASSFPDRAYGYTF

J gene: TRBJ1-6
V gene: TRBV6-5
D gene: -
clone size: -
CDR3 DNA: TGTGCCAGCAGTTCCCCTAGATCACCCCTCCACTTT
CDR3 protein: CASSSPRSPLHF

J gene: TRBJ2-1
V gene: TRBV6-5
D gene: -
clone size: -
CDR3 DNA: TGTGCCAGCAGCAGGGGAAGGAATGAGCAGTTCTTC
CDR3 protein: CASSRGRNEQFF

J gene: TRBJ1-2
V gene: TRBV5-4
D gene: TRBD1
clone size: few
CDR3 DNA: TGTGCCAGCAGCCACTTACCAGGGGGCGACTATGGCTACACCTTC
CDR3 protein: CASSHLPGGDYGYTF

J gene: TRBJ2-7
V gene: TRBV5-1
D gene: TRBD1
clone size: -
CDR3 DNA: TGCGCCAGCAGCTTGGGGGGGACAGGAACCTACGAGCAGTACTTC
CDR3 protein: CASSLGGTGTYEQYF

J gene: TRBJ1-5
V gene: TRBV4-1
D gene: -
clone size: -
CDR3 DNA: TGCGCCAGCAGCCAAGGTGGGAGGGGAGGACAGCCCCAGCATTTT
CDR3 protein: CASSQGGRGGQPQHF

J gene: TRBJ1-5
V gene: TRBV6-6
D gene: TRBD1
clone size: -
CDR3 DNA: TGTGCCAGCAGTTACTCGGGACAGAACAATCAGCCCCAGCATTTT
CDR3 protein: CASSYSGQNNQPQHF

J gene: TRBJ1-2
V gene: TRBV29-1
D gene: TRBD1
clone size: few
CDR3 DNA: TGCAGCGTCAGGACAGGGGACGGCTACACCTTC
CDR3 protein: CSVRTGDGYTF

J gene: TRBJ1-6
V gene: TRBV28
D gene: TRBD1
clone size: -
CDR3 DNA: TGTGCCAGCAGTTTAGGGACAGGGGTTAATTCACCCCTCCACTTT
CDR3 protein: CASSLGTGVNSPLHF

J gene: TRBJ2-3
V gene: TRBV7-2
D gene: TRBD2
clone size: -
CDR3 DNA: TGTGCCGTCCATAGCGGGGGGCGCACAGATACGCAGTATTTT
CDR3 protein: CAVHSGGRTDTQYF

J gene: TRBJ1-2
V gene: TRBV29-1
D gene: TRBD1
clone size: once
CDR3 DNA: TGCAGCGTTGATACCGGGACAGGGAAATCTAACTATGGCTACACCTTC
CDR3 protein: CSVDTGTGKSNYGYTF

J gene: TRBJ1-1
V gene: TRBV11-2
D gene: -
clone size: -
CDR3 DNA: TGTGCCAGCAGCTCTAGGGGGACTGAAGCTTTCTTT
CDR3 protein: CASSSRGTEAFF

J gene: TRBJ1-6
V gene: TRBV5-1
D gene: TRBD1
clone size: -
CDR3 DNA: TGCGCCAGCAGCGGGCGGACAGGGGTCGCACCCCTCCACTTT
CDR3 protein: CASSGRTGVAPLHF

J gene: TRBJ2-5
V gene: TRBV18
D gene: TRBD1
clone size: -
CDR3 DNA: TGTGCCAGCTCCCTGGACAGGGGCCCCCAAGAGACCCAGTACTTC
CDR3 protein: CASSLDRGPQETQYF

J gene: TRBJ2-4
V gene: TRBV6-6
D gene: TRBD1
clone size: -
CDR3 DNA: TGTGCCAGCAGGACCGGGACAGGGGGCAAAAACATTCAGTACTTC
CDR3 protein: CASRTGTGGKNIQYF

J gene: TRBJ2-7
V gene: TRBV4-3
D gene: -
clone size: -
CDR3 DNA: TGCGCCAGCAGCCAATCGGGGCAGGGGATAACCGAGCAGTACTTC
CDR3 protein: CASSQSGQGITEQYF

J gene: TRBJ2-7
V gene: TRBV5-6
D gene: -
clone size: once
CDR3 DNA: TGTGCCAGCAGCACCGGACAAATTAAGGACGAGCAGTACTTC
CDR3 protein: CASSTGQIKDEQYF

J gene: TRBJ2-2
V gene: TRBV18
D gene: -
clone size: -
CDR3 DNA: TGTGCCAGCTCACCACCGCTCGGCAGGGCGACCGGGGAGCTGTTTTTT
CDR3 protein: CASSPPLGRATGELFF

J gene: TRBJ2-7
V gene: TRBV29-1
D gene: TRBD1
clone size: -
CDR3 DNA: TGCAGCGTTAAGGGACAGGTCGGCGAGCAGTACTTC
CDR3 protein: CSVKGQVGEQYF

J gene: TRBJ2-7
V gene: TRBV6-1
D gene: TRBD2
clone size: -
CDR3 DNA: TGTGCCAGCAGTGAAGGCAGCGGGGGCTATGACGAGCAGTACTTC
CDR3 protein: CASSEGSGGYDEQYF

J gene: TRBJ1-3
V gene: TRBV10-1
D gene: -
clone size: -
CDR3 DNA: TGCGCCAGCAGTGCAGGACAGTCCACTGGAAACACCATATATTTT
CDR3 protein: CASSAGQSTGNTIYF

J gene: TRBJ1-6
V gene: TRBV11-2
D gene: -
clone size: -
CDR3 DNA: TGTGCCAGCAGCTTACTCGATAATTCACCCCTCCACTTT
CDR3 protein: CASSLLDNSPLHF

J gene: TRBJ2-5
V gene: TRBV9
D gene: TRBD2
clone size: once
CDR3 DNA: TGTGCCAGCAGCCCCCAGCGGGGGGGCCCAGAGACCCAGTACTTC
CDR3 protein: CASSPQRGGPETQYF

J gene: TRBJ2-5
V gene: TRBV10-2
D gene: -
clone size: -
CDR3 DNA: TGCGCCAGCACCCGACAGGCTCCTCAAGAGACCCAGTACTTC
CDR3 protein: CASTRQAPQETQYF

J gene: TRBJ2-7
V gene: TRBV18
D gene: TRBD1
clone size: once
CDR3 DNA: TGTGCCAGCTCACGCGGACAGGGCGACGAGCAGTACTTC
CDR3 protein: CASSRGQGDEQYF

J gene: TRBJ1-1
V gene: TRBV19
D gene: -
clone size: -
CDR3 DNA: TGTGCCAGTAGTATTTCCTTGAATATAGAGGACACTGAAGCTTTCTTT
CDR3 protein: CASSISLNIEDTEAFF

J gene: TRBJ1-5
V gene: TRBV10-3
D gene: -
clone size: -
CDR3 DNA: TGTGCCATCAGTGAGAGTGGAGGACAGCCCCAGCATTTT
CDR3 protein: CAISESGGQPQHF

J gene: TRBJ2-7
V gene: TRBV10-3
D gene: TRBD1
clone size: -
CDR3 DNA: TGTGCCATCAGGGAGACCGGGACAGGGGGCTACGAGCAGTACTTC
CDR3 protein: CAIRETGTGGYEQYF

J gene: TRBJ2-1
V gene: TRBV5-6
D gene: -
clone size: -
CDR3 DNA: TGTGCCAGCAGCTTGGTGCGGAATGAGCAGTTCTTC
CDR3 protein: CASSLVRNEQFF

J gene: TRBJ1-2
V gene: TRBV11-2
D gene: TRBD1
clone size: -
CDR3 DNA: TGTGCCAGCAGCTTAGTCGGGACAGGGGAGTATGGCTACACCTTC
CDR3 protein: CASSLVGTGEYGYTF